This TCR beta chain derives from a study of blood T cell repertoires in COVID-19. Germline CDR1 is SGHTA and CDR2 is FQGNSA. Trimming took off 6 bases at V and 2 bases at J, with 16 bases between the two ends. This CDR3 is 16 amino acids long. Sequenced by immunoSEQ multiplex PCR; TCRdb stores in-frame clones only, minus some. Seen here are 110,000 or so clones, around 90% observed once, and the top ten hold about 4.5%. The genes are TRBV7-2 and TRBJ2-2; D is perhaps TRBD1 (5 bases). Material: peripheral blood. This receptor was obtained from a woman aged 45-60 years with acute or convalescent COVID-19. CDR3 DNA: TGTGCCAGCAGTTCCCGTCGACAGCTCAACACCGGGGAGCTGTTTTTT. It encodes CASSSRRQLNTGELFF. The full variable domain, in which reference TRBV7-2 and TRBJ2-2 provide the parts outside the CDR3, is GAGVSQSPSNKVTEKGKDVELRCDPISGHTALYWYRQSLGQGLEFLIYFQGNSAPDKSGLPSDRFSAERTGGSVSTLTIQRTQQEDSAVYLCASSSRRQLNTGELFFGEGSRLTVL.